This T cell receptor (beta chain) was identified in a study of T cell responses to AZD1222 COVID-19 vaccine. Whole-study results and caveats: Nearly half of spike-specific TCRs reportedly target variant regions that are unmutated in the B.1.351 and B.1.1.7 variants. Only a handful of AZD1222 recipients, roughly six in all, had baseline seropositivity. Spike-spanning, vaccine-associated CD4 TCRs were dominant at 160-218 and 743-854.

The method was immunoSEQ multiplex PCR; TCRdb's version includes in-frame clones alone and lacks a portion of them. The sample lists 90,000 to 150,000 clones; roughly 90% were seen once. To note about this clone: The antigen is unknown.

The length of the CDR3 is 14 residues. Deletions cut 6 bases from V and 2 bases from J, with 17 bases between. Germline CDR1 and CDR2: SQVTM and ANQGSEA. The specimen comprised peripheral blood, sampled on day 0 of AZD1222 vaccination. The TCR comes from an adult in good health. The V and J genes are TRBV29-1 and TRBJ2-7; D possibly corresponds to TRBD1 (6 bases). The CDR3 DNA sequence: TGCAGCGTGCCCGGGCCCTCAGGGGCCTACGAGCAGTACTTC. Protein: CSVPGPSGAYEQYF.